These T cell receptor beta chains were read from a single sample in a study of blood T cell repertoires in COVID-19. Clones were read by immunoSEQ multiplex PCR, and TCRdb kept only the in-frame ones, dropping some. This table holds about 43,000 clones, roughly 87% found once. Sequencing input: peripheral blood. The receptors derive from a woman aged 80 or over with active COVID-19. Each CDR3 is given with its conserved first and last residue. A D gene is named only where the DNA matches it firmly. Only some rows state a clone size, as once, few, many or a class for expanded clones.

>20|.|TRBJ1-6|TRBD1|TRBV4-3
TGCGCCAGCAGCCAAGCCTACACGAAGCAGGGGGCTGGGTTTTATTCACCCCTCCACTTT
CASSQAYTKQGAGFYSPLHF
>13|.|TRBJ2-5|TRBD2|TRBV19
TGTGCCAGTAGTCTTGGGAGCGCGGGACTAATATACTTC
CASSLGSAGLIYF
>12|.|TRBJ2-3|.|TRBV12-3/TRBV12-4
TGTGCCAGCAGTCGACAGACAGATACGCAGTATTTT
CASSRQTDTQYF
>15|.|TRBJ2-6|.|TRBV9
TGTGCCAGCAATAAGGGACTCACTGGGGCCAACGTCCTGACTTTC
CASNKGLTGANVLTF
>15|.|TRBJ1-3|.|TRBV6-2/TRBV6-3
TGTGCCAGCAGTTACGCAACTACGCCTGGAAACACCATATATTTT
CASSYATTPGNTIYF
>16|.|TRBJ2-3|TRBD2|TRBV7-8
TGTGCCAGCAGCTTACCCTCGACTGAGCGGGGAAGCACGCAGTATTTT
CASSLPSTERGSTQYF
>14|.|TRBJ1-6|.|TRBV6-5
TGTGCCAGCGCCGGGGGACGCAGCAATTCACCCCTCCACTTT
CASAGGRSNSPLHF
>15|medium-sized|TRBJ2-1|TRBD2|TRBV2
TGTGCCAGCAGTGAACTTGCGGGGGGGCCGGGTGAGCAGTTCTTC
CASSELAGGPGEQFF
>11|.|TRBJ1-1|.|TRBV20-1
TGCAGTGCAGGGGTTAACACTGAAGCTTTCTTT
CSAGVNTEAFF
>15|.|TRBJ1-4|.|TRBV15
TGTGCCACCAGCAGAGATTTCGCAGGGAACGAAAAACTGTTTTTT
CATSRDFAGNEKLFF
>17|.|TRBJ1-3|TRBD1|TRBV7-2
TGTGCCAGCAGCTTAAGGGACAGGGCCCTCTCTGGAAACACCATATATTTT
CASSLRDRALSGNTIYF
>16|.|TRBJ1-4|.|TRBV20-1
TGCAGTGCTAGTAAACAGGGTGTCCTAGGTAATGAAAAACTGTTTTTT
CSASKQGVLGNEKLFF
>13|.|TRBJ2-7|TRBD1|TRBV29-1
TGCAGCGTCCGCAACCCACAGGGGGGCGAGCAGTACTTC
CSVRNPQGGEQYF
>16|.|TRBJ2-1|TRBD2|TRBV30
TGTGCCTGGAGTATCTGGACTAGCGGGGCTTACAATGAGCAGTTCTTC
CAWSIWTSGAYNEQFF
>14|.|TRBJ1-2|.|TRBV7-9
TGTGCCAGCAGCTTAGCGCTTGACTCCCCAGGCTACACCTTC
CASSLALDSPGYTF
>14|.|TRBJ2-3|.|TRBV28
TGTGCCAGCGGTGGGGCGCTGATTCCGGGTACGCAGTATTTT
CASGGALIPGTQYF
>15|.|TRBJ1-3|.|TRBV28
TGTGCCAGCAGTCCACCACAGGGTTCAGGAAACACCATATATTTT
CASSPPQGSGNTIYF